This TCR beta chain was sequenced in a study of beta chain features in type 1 diabetes (dated 2018 in TCRdb). Describing the broader study: No differences in mean age, gender distribution, total cell number or subset yield were found between patients and healthy donors. A total of 107,917,701 sorted cells were examined across all samples, and RNA yield correlated strongly with the number of cells per subset. The study compared the TCRB repertoires of sorted circulating CD4+ T cell subsets in recently diagnosed type 1 diabetes patients with those in matched healthy donors. Whereas all 28 donors provided naive and central memory subsets, regulatory and stem cell-like memory subsets were isolated from just 8 patients and about 8 healthy donors.

This clone has just a few counts. This clone's antigen is unknown. Base quality data are lacking; no much larger clone is found one base away. The study at large found these results: Only small numbers of individuals were included in the HLA sub-analyses, which left unresolved whether HLA type had any influence on TCRB rearrangement. PCR might favor shorter templates, but patient and control samples were amplified and corrected together, so any skew would affect both groups equally. Naive, central memory and regulatory TCRB repertoires appeared to be more similar among patients than among healthy donors. Because cDNA was sequenced instead of genomic DNA, activated cells with high expression could be over-represented, although the groups did not differ in activation or CD3 levels. A moderate but significant shortening of TCRB CDR3 length was observed in type 1 diabetes patients in all four CD4+ subsets. Fewer insertions and more nucleotide deletions at VDJ recombination sites were observed in patients with type 1 diabetes, implying thymic rearrangement abnormalities.

CDR1 is given as SGHDT and CDR2 as YYEEEE, both from the germline V gene. Reading from cysteine to phenylalanine, the CDR3 counts 16 amino acids. The CDR3 DNA has 48 bases and is translated from base 1. The junction shows trimming of 2 bases on V and 0 bases on J, and the gene matches do not reach 5 bases of it. The entire amount of isolated RNA was reverse transcribed using the High Capacity cDNA Reverse Transcription Kit, so the sequenced TCRB transcripts were expressed ones. Deep immunoSEQ sequencing was applied to naive, central memory and regulatory T cell samples, giving an average of roughly 3.5 million total reads per sample. After sorted cells were lysed in RLT buffer, RNA was extracted with DNase-treated RNeasy Micro or Mini kits, with the choice depending on cell number. Each cell subset was processed on its own to prevent cross-contamination, while patient and healthy donor samples were processed together. The immunoSEQ multiplex PCR was used to amplify TCRB sequences from cDNA, generating 87-bp fragments that spanned the CDR3 region. Amplicons were sequenced on the Illumina HiSeq platform. The published analysis was carried out like this. PCR bias was computationally corrected using synthetic template baselines, reads within Hamming distance 2 were collapsed, and singletons that could not be merged were discarded. Reads were aligned to IMGT to assign V, D and J genes, CDR3 length, and insertions or deletions at six rearrangement sites. Within each subset, clonotype counts were normalized to sorted cell number, and only after that were true diversity and Gini coefficients computed with the tcR R package. Repertoire sharing was quantified using the overlap coefficient calculated on TCRB nucleotide sequences. Here the immuneACCESS table is served through TCRdb, limited to in-frame sequences with V and J called. Missing clones are a known gap in these copies; in checked studies unresolved V genes cover under half, and the rest lacks a known reason. The V and J calls and clone size come from that table; D and trimming were worked out from the DNA. For this sample the table gives some 360,000 clones, of which 8% to 10% were detected only once. About 0.64% of the sample belongs to the ten largest clones.

A single peripheral blood draw of around 120 mL on average was collected from each donor into heparinised tubes. Naive, central memory, regulatory and stem cell-like memory CD4+ T cells were sorted on a BD FACSAria II using a panel including CD45RO, CCR7, CD25, CD127, CD95 and CD27. A purity above 95% was achieved for all sorted populations. PBMCs were isolated right away by Lymphoprep density gradient centrifugation and were stained directly, without culture. So that batch effects would be minimized, each experiment stained and sorted samples in pairs, pairing one healthy donor with one patient. Recombination connected TRBV5-6 to TRBJ2-1; 7 bases in the middle match TRBD1. The sequence was obtained from a man aged 25 to 40 with type 1 diabetes. Sequencing used central memory CD4+ T cells from blood. CDR3 reads: CASSFYRGRSYNEQFF. Here is the DNA: TGTGCCAGCAGCTTTTACAGGGGACGCTCCTACAATGAGCAGTTCTTC.